The T cell receptor beta chain described here comes from a study of T cell responses to AZD1222 COVID-19 vaccine. The J segment lost 10 bases and the V segment lost 4 bases, leaving 7 bases of the junction unmatched. The germline gives CDR1 MNHEY, CDR2 SVGAGI. This CDR3 region has 13 residues. TCRdb keeps only in-frame clones here, not all; method: immunoSEQ multiplex PCR. The sample consists of about 130,000 clones, around 92% of them appearing once. This material consisted of peripheral blood, taken on day 0 of AZD1222 vaccination. This TCR derives from an adult in good health. The chain joins TRBV6-5 to TRBJ1-2; 9 bases map to TRBD1. The chain's CDR3 is CASSSSDRGDYTF. The CDR3 DNA follows: TGTGCCAGCAGTTCGTCCGACAGGGGGGACTACACCTTC.